This T cell receptor (beta chain) was sequenced for a study of blood T cell repertoires in COVID-19. Study in general: T cells, B-cell-depleted T cells, or PBMCs supplied cDNA or gDNA.

The protocol was immunoSEQ multiplex PCR, while the TCRdb copy is restricted to in-frame clones and leaves out a portion. Of approximately 140,000 clones in the sample, around 90% are singletons; the top ten hold 1.5% to 1.9%. Sample: peripheral blood. The TCR comes from a woman in her sixties or seventies with acute or convalescent COVID-19.

This chain's CDR3 is CASRQGFGYGYTF. DNA of the CDR3: TGTGCCAGCAGACAGGGGTTCGGCTATGGCTACACCTTC. The V and J genes are TRBV27 and TRBJ1-2, with 7 bases matching TRBD1. This CDR3 comprises 13 residues. V lost 6 bases to trimming and J lost 4 bases; unmatched junction nucleotides: 5. The V gene's germline CDR1 is MNHEY and CDR2 SMNVEV (reference sequence).